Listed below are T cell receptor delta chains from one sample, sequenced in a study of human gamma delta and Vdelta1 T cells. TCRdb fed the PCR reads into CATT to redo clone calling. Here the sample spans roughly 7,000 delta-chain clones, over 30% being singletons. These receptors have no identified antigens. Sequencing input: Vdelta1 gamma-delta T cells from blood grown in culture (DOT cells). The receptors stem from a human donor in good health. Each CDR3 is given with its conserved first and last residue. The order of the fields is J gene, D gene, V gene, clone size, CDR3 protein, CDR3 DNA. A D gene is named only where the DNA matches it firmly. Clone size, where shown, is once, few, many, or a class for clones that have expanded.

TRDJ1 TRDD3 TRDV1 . CALGGHWGLTPDKLIF TGTGCTCTTGGGGGGCACTGGGGACTTACACCCGATAAACTCATCTTT
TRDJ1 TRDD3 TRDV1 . CALGAPLPELGDWGGEYTDKLIF TGTGCTCTTGGGGCCCCACTTCCTGAACTGGGGGATTGGGGCGGCGAGTACACCGATAAACTCATCTTT
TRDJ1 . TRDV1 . CALGELGLPTAFLEGIRNRYTDKLIF TGTGCTCTTGGGGAACTAGGCCTTCCTACGGCTTTCTTAGAGGGGATACGCAATAGGTACACCGATAAACTCATCTTT
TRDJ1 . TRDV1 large CALGELVLFPKKGNKLIF TGTGCTCTTGGGGAACTCGTGTTGTTCCCCAAGAAGGGTAATAAACTCATCTTT
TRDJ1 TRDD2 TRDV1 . CALGEPFLHSGGYTDKLIF TGTGCTCTTGGGGAACCCTTCCTACATTCCGGGGGATACACCGATAAACTCATCTTT
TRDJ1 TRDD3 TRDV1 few CALGELRTEWGIRADKLIF TGTGCTCTTGGGGAACTGAGGACCGAGTGGGGGATAAGGGCCGATAAACTCATCTTT
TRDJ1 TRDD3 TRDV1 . CALGERPSIYWGTGPDKLIF TGTGCTCTTGGGGAACGGCCCTCCATCTACTGGGGGACGGGCCCCGATAAACTCATCTTT
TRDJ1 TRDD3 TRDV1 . CALGRNGLGDAVLYTDKLIF TGTGCTCTTGGGAGGAACGGTTTGGGGGATGCTGTCCTGTACACCGATAAACTCATCTTT
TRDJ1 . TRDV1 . CALGELPFLLRGSVGDKNTDKLIF TGTGCTCTTGGGGAACTACCCTTCCTCCTTCGGGGGTCGGTCGGGGATAAGAACACCGATAAACTCATCTTT
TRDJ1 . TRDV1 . CALGNGAPTPYRRMYTDKLIF TGTGCTCTTGGGAACGGGGCTCCTACGCCCTACCGGAGAATGTACACCGATAAACTCATCTTT
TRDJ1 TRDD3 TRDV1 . CALGVGVPGDPPWGADKLIF TGTGCTCTTGGGGTCGGAGTCCCGGGGGATCCCCCGTGGGGCGCCGATAAACTCATCTTT
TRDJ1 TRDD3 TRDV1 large CALVSPSGLSLLGERYTDKLIF TGTGCTCTTGTGTCCCCCTCCGGTCTCTCTCTACTGGGGGAGAGATACACCGATAAACTCATCTTT
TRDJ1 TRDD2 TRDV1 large CALGEGSYLGPPPQYTDKLIF TGTGCTCTTGGGGAAGGTTCCTACTTAGGACCGCCTCCCCAGTACACCGATAAACTCATCTTT
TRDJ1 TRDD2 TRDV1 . CALGEPSPSYNYRTGYTDKLIF TGTGCTCTTGGGGAACCCTCGCCTTCCTATAACTATCGTACTGGGTACACCGATAAACTCATCTTT
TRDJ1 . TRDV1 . CALGELKNFLQRGDTPVGDKLIF TGTGCTCTTGGGGAACTAAAAAACTTCCTACAGCGGGGGGATACTCCCGTGGGCGATAAACTCATCTTT
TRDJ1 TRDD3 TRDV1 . CALGERGSWGTTDKLIF TGTGCTCTTGGGGAACGTGGGTCCTGGGGGACAACCGATAAACTCATCTTT
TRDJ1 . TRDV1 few CALGELQPLPHSVTGGLKLIF TGTGCTCTTGGGGAACTTCAACCCCTTCCTCACAGCGTTACTGGGGGGCTTAAACTCATCTTT
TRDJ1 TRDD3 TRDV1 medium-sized CALGGCLPNFLTYWGTKYTDKLIF TGTGCTCTTGGGGGATGCCTTCCGAACTTTTTAACGTACTGGGGGACAAAGTACACCGATAAACTCATCTTT
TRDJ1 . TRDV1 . CALGEVTRMGPTDKLIF TGTGCTCTTGGGGAAGTTACTCGGATGGGCCCCACCGATAAACTCATCTTT
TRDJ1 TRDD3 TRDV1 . CALGELAGPPFYVLGDKGDKLIF TGTGCTCTTGGGGAACTAGCTGGGCCTCCCTTTTATGTACTGGGGGATAAGGGCGATAAACTCATCTTT
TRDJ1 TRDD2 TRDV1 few CALGELVFLPTKYWGADKLIF TGTGCTCTTGGGGAACTAGTATTCCTTCCTACAAAGTACTGGGGAGCCGATAAACTCATCTTT
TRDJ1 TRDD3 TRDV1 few CALGERLTGILGLIF TGTGCTCTTGGGGAACGGCTTACGGGGATACTGGGACTCATCTTT
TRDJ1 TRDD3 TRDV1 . CALGELAPDWGGHDKLIF TGTGCTCTTGGGGAACTAGCTCCGGACTGGGGGGGCCACGATAAACTCATCTTT
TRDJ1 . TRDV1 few CALGVPYGLRGTDKLIF TGTGCTCTTGGGGTCCCCTACGGGCTACGCGGTACCGATAAACTCATCTTT
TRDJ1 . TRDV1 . CALGELPLRGPDKLIF TGTGCTCTTGGGGAACTCCCTTTACGCGGTCCCGATAAACTCATCTTT
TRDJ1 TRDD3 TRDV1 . CALGSFPTFETGGPFVDKLIF TGTGCTCTTGGGTCTTTTCCGACGTTCGAAACTGGGGGCCCCTTTGTCGATAAACTCATCTTT
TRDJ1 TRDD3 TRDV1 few CALGVDPRLGDFSSDKLIF TGTGCTCTTGGGGTCGATCCGAGACTGGGGGACTTTTCGAGCGATAAACTCATCTTT
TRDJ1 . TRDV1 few CAPSFFLHHKLIF TGTGCTCCTTCATTCTTCCTTCACCATAAACTCATCTTT
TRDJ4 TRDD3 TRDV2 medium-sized CACDSLILGDTIRSRPLIF TGTGCCTGTGACTCTTTGATACTGGGGGATACCATAAGATCCAGACCCCTGATCTTT
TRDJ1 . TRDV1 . CALGELRSRRVTDKLIF TGTGCTCTTGGGGAACTCAGATCCCGACGGGTCACCGATAAACTCATCTTT
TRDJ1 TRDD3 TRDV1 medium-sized CALGEIGVDWGIMHPHTDKLIF TGTGCTCTTGGGGAAATTGGCGTCGACTGGGGGATAATGCATCCCCACACCGATAAACTCATCTTT
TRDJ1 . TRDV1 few CALGEIHPYPPRGPPISSDKLIF TGTGCTCTTGGGGAAATTCACCCGTATCCCCCCCGGGGCCCACCGATATCCAGCGATAAACTCATCTTT
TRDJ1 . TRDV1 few CALSSVPNTDKLIF TGTGCTCTTTCTTCGGTCCCGAACACCGATAAACTCATCTTT
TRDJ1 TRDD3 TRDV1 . CALGELQVLGAITDKLIF TGTGCTCTTGGGGAACTTCAGGTACTGGGGGCAATCACCGATAAACTCATCTTT
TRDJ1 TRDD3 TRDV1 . CALGERTYVFPVLGDTYTDKLIF TGTGCTCTTGGGGAACGGACCTACGTCTTTCCTGTGTTGGGGGATACCTACACCGATAAACTCATCTTT
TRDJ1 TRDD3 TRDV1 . CALGALPLIGGPPRLRTDKLIF TGTGCTCTTGGTGCACTTCCCTTAATTGGGGGACCTCCGCGGCTCCGCACCGATAAACTCATCTTT
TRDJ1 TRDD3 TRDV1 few CALGEPSSQYWGILGDKLIF TGTGCTCTTGGGGAACCATCTTCCCAGTACTGGGGGATACTTGGTGATAAACTCATCTTT
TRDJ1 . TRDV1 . CALGELRPVPILGPQGFTDKLIF TGTGCTCTTGGGGAACTTAGGCCAGTTCCTATCCTAGGGCCCCAAGGGTTTACCGATAAACTCATCTTT
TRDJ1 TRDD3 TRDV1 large CALGELDPLRTIGGYAFDKLIF TGTGCTCTTGGGGAACTAGACCCCCTACGGACCATTGGGGGATACGCGTTCGATAAACTCATCTTT
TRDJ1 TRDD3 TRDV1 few CALGEPPGGDSRLALIF TGTGCTCTTGGGGAACCACCGGGGGGGGATTCTCGGCTCGCGCTCATCTTT
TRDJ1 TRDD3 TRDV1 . CALGDLTLLGERTDKLIF TGTGCTCTTGGGGATCTTACCCTACTGGGGGAACGAACCGATAAACTCATCTTT
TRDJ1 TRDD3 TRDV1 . CALGVRLQLGDTPYTDKLIF TGTGCTCTTGGGGTTCGACTACAACTGGGGGATACGCCGTACACCGATAAACTCATCTTT
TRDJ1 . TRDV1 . CALGDSQYKLIF TGTGCTCTTGGGGATTCCCAGTATAAACTCATCTTT
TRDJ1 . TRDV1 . CALGEPFLLLLGDHRTDKLIF TGTGCTCTTGGGGAACCCTTCCTACTCTTACTGGGGGACCACCGGACCGATAAACTCATCTTT
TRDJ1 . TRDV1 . CALGNLLPHKNPRLDTDKLIF TGTGCTCTTGGGAACCTCCTTCCCCACAAAAATCCCCGACTTGACACCGATAAACTCATCTTT
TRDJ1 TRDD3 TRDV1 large CALGGIGTGGICADKLIF TGTGCTCTTGGGGGCATTGGGACTGGGGGTATTTGCGCCGATAAACTCATCTTT
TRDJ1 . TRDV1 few CALGSLKGSRRLHYTDKLIF TGTGCTCTTGGGTCGTTAAAGGGGTCTAGGAGATTACACTACACCGATAAACTCATCTTT
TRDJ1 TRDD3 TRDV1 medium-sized CALGEPYLGDTDLNTDKLIF TGTGCTCTTGGGGAACCCTACCTAGGGGATACGGATTTAAACACCGATAAACTCATCTTT
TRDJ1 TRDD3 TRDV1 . CALGGQIHPLGDTRYTDKLIF TGTGCTCTTGGGGGACAAATTCACCCCCTGGGGGATACTAGGTACACCGATAAACTCATCTTT
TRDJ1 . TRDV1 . CALGDPTGISDKLIF TGTGCTCTTGGGGATCCTACGGGGATTTCCGATAAACTCATCTTT
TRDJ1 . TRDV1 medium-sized CALGELSLPPFGFAGGGWYTDKLIF TGTGCTCTTGGGGAACTTAGCCTTCCTCCGTTTGGTTTCGCTGGGGGAGGCTGGTACACCGATAAACTCATCTTT
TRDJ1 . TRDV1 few CALAPSRGELIF TGTGCTCTTGCACCCTCCCGGGGAGAGCTCATCTTT
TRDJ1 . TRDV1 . CALGGYTDKLIF TGTGCTCTTGGGGGGTACACCGATAAACTCATCTTT
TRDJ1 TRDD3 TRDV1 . CALGERSSFNIWGIMGPAQYTDKLIF TGTGCTCTTGGGGAACGCTCTTCCTTTAATATTTGGGGGATAATGGGACCCGCTCAGTACACCGATAAACTCATCTTT
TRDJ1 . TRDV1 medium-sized CALGELVPTLLGSKTPQPRATDKLIF TGTGCTCTTGGGGAACTAGTTCCTACGCTACTGGGGTCAAAGACACCCCAACCTAGGGCCACCGATAAACTCATCTTT
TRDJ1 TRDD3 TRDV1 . CALGELSSPYWGPGWGTDKLIF TGTGCTCTTGGGGAACTATCCTCCCCGTACTGGGGACCCGGCTGGGGAACCGATAAACTCATCTTT
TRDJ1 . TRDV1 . CALGVRPPRGDTATDKLIF TGTGCTCTTGGGGTCAGACCCCCCAGAGGGGACACGGCCACCGATAAACTCATCTTT